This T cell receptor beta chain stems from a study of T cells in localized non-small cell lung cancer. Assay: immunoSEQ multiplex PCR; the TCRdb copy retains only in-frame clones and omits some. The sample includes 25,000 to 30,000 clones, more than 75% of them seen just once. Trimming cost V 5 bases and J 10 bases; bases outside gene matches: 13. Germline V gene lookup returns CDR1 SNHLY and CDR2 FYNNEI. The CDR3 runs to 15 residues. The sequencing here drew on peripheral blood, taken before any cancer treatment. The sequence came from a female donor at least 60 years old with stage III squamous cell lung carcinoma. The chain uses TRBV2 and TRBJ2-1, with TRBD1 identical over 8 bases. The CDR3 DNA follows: TGTGCCAGCAGTCCAGGGGGCCCGGCCAGGGCCGAGCAGTTCTTC. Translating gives CASSPGGPARAEQFF.